Listed here are 24 T cell receptor beta chains from one sample, sequenced in a study of blood T cell repertoires in COVID-19. Assay used: immunoSEQ multiplex PCR; TCRdb lists only in-frame clones, some missing. The sample has about 240,000 clones; 75% to 85% are singletons. The sequenced sample was peripheral blood. All receptors come from a human donor in a cohort sampled during active COVID-19.

The chain carries TRBV6-6 and TRBJ2-1, with D possibly TRBD2 on 7 matching bases. This CDR3 has 13 residues. V was pared by 2 bases and J by 9 bases, with 11 bases between. CDR1 and CDR2 from the germline V gene are MNHNY and SVGAGI (reference sequence). The CDR3 sequence: CASSYGGGGEQFF. The CDR3 nucleotides read TGTGCCAGCAGTTACGGGGGGGGCGGTGAGCAGTTCTTC.

The chain has TRBV5-6 and TRBJ2-1; 10 nucleotides align to TRBD1. CDR1 is SGHDT, CDR2 YYEEEE, per germline. The CDR3 totals 14 residues. V gave up 2 bases and J gave up 15 bases; unmatched junction bases: 11. The CDR3 nucleotides read TGTGCCAGCAGCTTCCGACAGGGGGCGCGTTTCGGGTTCTTC. Residues: CASSFRQGARFGFF.

The J gene is TRBJ2-3, the V gene TRBV30; 7 nucleotides align to TRBD1. Germline values: CDR1 GTSNPN, CDR2 SVGIG (reference sequence). The junction had 9 bases not matched to a gene; V was cut back by 3 bases and J by 0 bases. The CDR3 length is 16 residues. The CDR3 region has the DNA TGTGCCTGGAGGATTAAGGACAGGCTCAGCACAGATACGCAGTATTTT. Translation: CAWRIKDRLSTDTQYF.

This clone turned up a few times. This same CDR3 is encoded by further DNA sequences in the sample. This chain joins TRBV18 and TRBJ2-5; D possibly corresponds to TRBD1 (5 bases). The CDR3 extends over 13 amino acids. From germline, CDR1 is KGHSH and CDR2 LQKENI. Deletions cut 2 bases from V and 2 bases from J, with 6 bases between. This CDR3 is CASSPAGQETQYF. The DNA for the CDR3 is TGTGCCAGCTCACCAGCAGGGCAAGAGACCCAGTACTTC. The full variable domain, rest sourced from reference TRBV18 and TRBJ2-5, is NAGVMQNPRHLVRRRGQEARLRCSPMKGHSHVYWYRQLPEEGLKFMVYLQKENIIDESGMPKERFSAEFPKEGPSILRIQQVVRGDSAAYFCASSPAGQETQYFGPGTRLLVL.

J is TRBJ1-2 and V is TRBV9; 10 bases align to TRBD1. Germline assignment: CDR1 SGDLS and CDR2 YYNGEE. CDR3 length equals 12 residues. With 0 bases clipped from V and 11 bases from J, the junction kept 1 base outside the gene matches. DNA of the CDR3: TGTGCCAGCAGCGTAGTGGACAGGGGGTACACCTTC. Its protein product is CASSVVDRGYTF. The whole variable domain, remainder taken from reference TRBV9 and TRBJ1-2, is DSGVTQTPKHLITATGQRVTLRCSPRSGDLSVYWYQQSLDQGLQFLIQYYNGEERAKGNILERFSAQQFPDLHSELNLSSLELGDSALYFCASSVVDRGYTFGSGTRLTVV.

The chain recombines TRBV24-1 with TRBJ2-1, with D possibly matching TRBD2 (6 bases). CDR1 and CDR2 (germline): KGHDR, SFDVKD. V lost 2 bases to trimming and J lost 3 bases, with 13 bases between them. The CDR3 loop spans 16 amino acids. This CDR3 is CATSDSTRNLYNEQFF. The CDR3 DNA reads as TGTGCCACCAGTGATTCGACTAGGAACCTCTACAATGAGCAGTTCTTC.

This clone was counted a few times. This chain uses TRBV30 with TRBJ1-5; possibly TRBD1 for D (5 bases). The V gene's germline CDR1 is GTSNPN and CDR2 SVGIG (reference sequence). CDR3 length: 15 amino acids. The V end was cut by 0 bases, the J end by 6 bases, with 15 bases between. CDR3 protein: CAWSVKRGSVQPQHF. The CDR3 nucleotides read TGTGCCTGGAGTGTAAAAAGGGGATCGGTTCAGCCCCAGCATTTT.

The CDR3 region has the DNA TGCGCCAGCAGCACCGGCGGGGGCGGTGGGACGGGGATCAGGCAGTATTTT. Translation: CASSTGGGGGTGIRQYF. V gene TRBV5-1 combines with J gene TRBJ2-3, with D possibly being TRBD2 (7 bases). Trimming left V 4 bases short and J 11 bases short, with 29 bases between. Germline V gene data show CDR1 as SGHRS and CDR2 as YFSETQ. This CDR3 contains 17 residues.

The chain carries TRBV5-5 and TRBJ2-1; TRBD2 matches at 7 bases. Germline CDR1 SGHKS, CDR2 YYEKEE (reference sequence). The length of the CDR3 is 14 residues. Losses at the gene ends were 5 bases for V and 7 bases for J; bases not matched to a gene: 9. CDR3 in DNA: TGTGCCAGCAGTACGGGGGGACTGGGGAATGAGCAGTTCTTC. It specifies CASSTGGLGNEQFF.

This chain connects TRBV18 to TRBJ2-1, with TRBD2 as a possible D gene (6 bases). The CDR3 has 21 amino acids. The V gene's germline CDR1 is KGHSH and CDR2 LQKENI. The V and J ends lost 5 bases and 7 bases respectively, with 36 bases between them. CDR3 coding DNA: TGTGCCAGCTCAATAAGATCGACGGGACTCAACGCCGTTGAGATCAGGAATGAGCAGTTCTTC. It is translated as CASSIRSTGLNAVEIRNEQFF.

The chain combines TRBV4-2 with TRBJ1-4, with D perhaps TRBD1 (5 bases). V lost 1 base to trimming and J lost 4 bases, with 7 bases between them. Germline V gene sequence: CDR1 LGHNA, CDR2 YNFKEQ. This CDR3 has 14 residues. Here the CDR3 DNA reads TGTGCCAGCAGCCAAGGGGGGGATAATGAAAAACTGTTTTTT. Amino acids: CASSQGGDNEKLFF.

V and J are TRBV2 and TRBJ2-3; 9 nucleotides line up with TRBD1. Trimming at V came to 8 bases and at J to 2 bases, leaving 5 bases not matched to a gene. Germline assignment: CDR1 SNHLY and CDR2 FYNNEI. The CDR3 runs to 14 residues. This CDR3 is CASPGQGNTDTQYF. The DNA of the CDR3 is TGTGCCAGCCCGGGACAGGGAAACACAGATACGCAGTATTTT.

The genes are TRBV6-2 or TRBV6-3 and TRBJ2-2, with 12 bases that match TRBD2. The trim removed 5 bases at V and 6 bases at J, leaving 7 bases unmatched. The germline V gene has CDR1 MNHEY and CDR2 SVGEGT. This CDR3 contains 16 residues. CDR3 sequence: CASSMPGLAGPGELFF. CDR3 nucleotide sequence: TGTGCCAGCAGTATGCCCGGACTAGCGGGACCCGGGGAGCTGTTTTTT.

The chain couples TRBV12-5 to TRBJ2-7, with a weak D call TRBD2 (6 bases). Germline CDR1 reads LGHNT; CDR2 reads FRNRAP. This CDR3 spans 13 amino acids. Between the trimmed V and J ends, which lost 5 bases and 4 bases, there was a span of 12 bases. The CDR3 sequence: CASGRGSSYEQYF. The CDR3 nucleotides read TGTGCTAGTGGTCGGGGGTCTAGTTACGAGCAGTACTTC. The whole variable domain, remainder taken from reference TRBV12-5 and TRBJ2-7, is DARVTQTPRHKVTEMGQEVTMRCQPILGHNTVFWYRQTMMQGLELLAYFRNRAPLDDSGMPKDRFSAEMPDATLATLKIQPSEPRDSAVYFCASGRGSSYEQYFGPGTRLTVT.

This clone was detected a few times. This sequence joins TRBV7-9 and TRBJ1-5; 8 nucleotides match TRBD1. The CDR3 covers 16 residues. In germline, CDR1 is SEHNR, CDR2 FQNEAQ (reference sequence). Losses at the gene ends were 4 bases for V and 4 bases for J; bases not matched to a gene: 9. The CDR3 nucleotides read TGTGCCAGCAGCTCAGGTCGACAGGGGAGTAATCAGCCCCAGCATTTT. Protein: CASSSGRQGSNQPQHF.

The chain combines TRBV6-5 with TRBJ2-7; 7 bases are shared with TRBD2. Germline V gene data show CDR1 as MNHEY and CDR2 as SVGAGI. J was trimmed by 1 base and V by 7 bases; bases with no gene match: 4. CDR3 length equals 13 residues. CDR3 in amino acids: CASTRGLSYEQYF. CDR3 in DNA: TGTGCCAGCACGAGGGGACTATCCTACGAGCAGTACTTC.

This chain links TRBV6-1 with TRBJ2-1; TRBD2 agrees at 12 bases. The CDR3 is 16 residues long. Per germline, CDR1 MNHNS and CDR2 SASEGT. V shed 4 bases, J shed 8 bases, and the junction held 9 bases outside the gene matches. The CDR3 region is CASSADELAGGDEQFF. CDR3 DNA: TGTGCCAGCAGTGCGGACGAACTAGCGGGAGGTGATGAGCAGTTCTTC.

The chain links TRBV12-5 to TRBJ2-5, with 7 positions matching TRBD2. Trimming cost V 5 bases and J 1 base; bases outside gene matches: 13. Germline CDR1 is LGHNT and CDR2 is FRNRAP. This CDR3 has 17 amino acids. In DNA, the CDR3 is TGTGCTAGTGGTCCGGGACTAACTTCTGGTGGCCAAGAGACCCAGTACTTC. Translating it yields CASGPGLTSGGQETQYF.

This clone was seen once. The CDR3 loop is CATSELGTGETQYF. DNA for the CDR3: TGTGCCACCAGTGAGTTAGGAACAGGGGAGACCCAGTACTTC. The rearrangement uses TRBV24-1 and TRBJ2-5, with D perhaps TRBD1 (6 bases). The CDR3 is 14 residues long. Trimming left V 4 bases short and J 5 bases short, with 13 bases between. Per germline, CDR1 KGHDR and CDR2 SFDVKD.

In its sample, this clone was seen once. J is TRBJ1-3 and V is TRBV4-1, with D possibly being TRBD1 (5 bases). The germline gives CDR1 MGHRA, CDR2 YSYEKL. CDR3 size: 19 residues. V lost 0 bases, J lost 0 bases, and 18 bases lay in between. CDR3 residues: CASSQEVIGRTSSGNTIYF. As DNA, the CDR3 is TGCGCCAGCAGCCAAGAAGTGATAGGTAGGACAAGCTCTGGAAACACCATATATTTT.

The chain is built from TRBV28 and TRBJ2-1; 11 positions match TRBD2. CDR1 and CDR2 (germline): MDHEN, SYDVKM. V lost 5 bases to trimming and J lost 7 bases; unmatched junction nucleotides: 13. The CDR3 has 17 amino acids. The CDR3 DNA follows: TGTGCCAGCAGTCCCCCGTTAGCGGGAGGGGTAAGGAATGAGCAGTTCTTC. Translation: CASSPPLAGGVRNEQFF.

This clone was detected once. This sequence joins TRBV27 and TRBJ1-2; D possibly corresponds to TRBD1 (6 bases). Germline CDR1 and CDR2: MNHEY and SMNVEV (reference sequence). V was clipped by 6 bases and J by 3 bases, with 14 bases between them. The CDR3 contains 14 residues. The CDR3 protein is CASRARGGHYGYTF. The CDR3 DNA sequence: TGTGCCAGCAGAGCGAGGGGGGGGCACTATGGCTACACCTTC.

The chain links TRBV6-4 to TRBJ1-1; TRBD1 agrees at 7 bases. The length of the CDR3 is 14 residues. Looked up from germline, CDR1 is MRHNA and CDR2 is SNTAGT. With 6 bases clipped from V and 1 base from J, the junction kept 5 bases outside the gene matches. This CDR3 is CASSSGQQNTEAFF. In DNA form, the CDR3 reads TGTGCCAGCAGCTCGGGACAGCAGAACACTGAAGCTTTCTTT.

V and J are TRBV5-1 and TRBJ2-5, with TRBD2 identical over 14 bases. This CDR3 has 18 amino acids. Germline V gives CDR1 SGHRS, CDR2 YFSETQ. V lost 4 bases and J lost 2; bases outside the gene matches: 10. In nucleotides, the CDR3 is TGCGCCAGCAGCACCTTGGGACTAGCGGGGGTCCATCAAGAGACCCAGTACTTC. Protein product: CASSTLGLAGVHQETQYF.